The present T cell receptor (beta chain) was sequenced within a study of blood T cell repertoires in COVID-19. Assay: immunoSEQ multiplex PCR; the TCRdb copy retains only in-frame clones and omits some. Among about 190,000 clones listed, approximately 86% were seen once. V was clipped by 5 bases and J by 2 bases, with 15 bases between them. The CDR3 is made up of 15 amino acids. Germline lookup yields CDR1 SGHRS and CDR2 YFSETQ. The receptor was isolated from a woman in her 40s in a cohort exposed to, infected with or recovered from COVID-19 (not recorded which). This chain links TRBV5-1 with TRBJ2-3, with a weak D call TRBD2 (5 bases). Sequenced: PBMCs or T cells enriched from blood (not recorded which). CDR3 amino acids: CASRSTINPTDTQYF. As DNA, the CDR3 is TGCGCCAGCAGGTCGACTATAAACCCCACAGATACGCAGTATTTT.